This TCR beta chain was sequenced for a study of post-analysis software for immune sequencing data. Unique molecular identifiers were carried by the TCR beta cDNA libraries. A few hundred thousand cDNA molecules came from around 0.96 to 9.9 million T cells. TCRdb called the PCR reads again in MiXCR, with one record for every CDR3 protein. Among some 800,000 distinct CDR3 sequences listed, around 42% were seen once. General observations from the study: Five or six TRBV segments (TRBV5-6, TRBV5-1 and TRBV20-1 among them) occurred more frequently in patients than in controls.

Of note for this clonotype: No antigen is known for it.

Losses at the gene ends were 5 bases for V and 4 bases for J; bases not matched to a gene: 4. This CDR3 is 14 amino acids long. Germline-derived CDR1 and CDR2 are MNHEY and SMNVEV (reference sequence). The TCR sequence derives from a girl aged 10 to 17 with multiple sclerosis. The specimen was blood. The rearrangement links TRBV27 to TRBJ1-2, with 10 bases that match TRBD1. DNA for the CDR3: TGTGCCAGCAGTATTCGGACAGGGGGCTATGGCTACACCTTC. Protein sequence: CASSIRTGGYGYTF.